Reported below is one TCR beta chain. What this receptor recognizes is not known. Base quality data are lacking; no much larger clone is found one base away. This specimen belongs to a study of blood T cells in healthy people across ages (dated by TCRdb to about 2015). With respect to the entire study: In model experiments, roughly one uniquely barcoded TCR beta cDNA molecule per two T cells was captured by template switching. To track age-related changes in TCR beta repertoire diversity, the study relied on deep sequencing normalized with unique cDNA molecular identifiers. The donors were split into four age groups: young (average around 17 years), middle-aged (around 37), aged (more than 60) and long-lived (approximately 80). To avoid experimental bias, donors of different ages were randomly spread across the sequencing lanes. The study analyzed two additional independent replicas of 1 million unique cDNA reads from the same blood draw for two donors, one aged 18 to 30 and one aged 80 or older.

The roughly 37 donors, aged about 6 to 100 years, were systemically healthy Caucasian individuals from Russia. About 9.6 milliliters of peripheral blood were collected from each donor into EDTA-treated Vacutainer tubes. PBMCs were isolated by Ficoll-Paque density-gradient centrifugation, with at least 6 million obtained per sample. Total RNA, at least 6 micrograms per sample, was extracted from PBMCs with Trizol reagent. For every donor, an aliquot of PBMCs went through flow cytometry to measure the percentages of naive CD45RAhigh/CD27high T cells. The library was produced with 5' RACE. The sequencing machine was an Illumina HiSeq 2500. A second about 7 to 12 cycle PCR used a sample-barcoded 5' primer and a J-beta primer mix. A template-switch 5' adaptor carrying 12 random nucleotides introduced a unique molecular identifier onto each TCR beta cDNA molecule. At least 2.5 million CDR3-containing paired-end reads were obtained from each sample. First-strand cDNA was synthesized from all RNA with the Mint cDNA synthesis kit, primed by a TRBC-specific oligonucleotide. Following uracil-DNA glycosylase treatment, a first 18-cycle PCR with universal primers M1SS and BC2_uni_R was performed on all cDNA. For the original study's pipeline: Normalization of each sample was performed by random selection of 1 million high-quality reads, each carrying a distinct molecular identifier. Reads sharing molecular identifiers were discarded rather than binned into consensus sequences. MiTCR, with a Q25 quality threshold and the strictest error-elimination algorithm, was used for CDR3 identification, clonotype clustering and error correction. Lower-bound total TCR beta diversity was estimated with a nonparametric unseen species model using Euler transformation. Using fastp at Q25 and MiXCR, TCRdb reprocessed the public reads and kept productive beta chains. Identical CDR3 protein sequences are pooled into one entry, listed with their most common genes and DNA. TCRdb, rather than the study authors, made the V and J calls. Counted in this sample were roughly 900,000 distinct CDR3 sequences; 48% of them appeared once. Jointly, the top ten make up 13% of the sample.

Summary of the overall study and its limitations: Donor CMV infection status was unknown, potentially confounding age-related changes in expanded clonotypes. Compared with the aged group, the long-lived group had more naive CD4+ T cells, fewer expanded clones and increased TCR diversity, suggesting age selection. Observed TCR beta diversity correlated strongly with the percentage of naive T cells measured by flow cytometry. Observed TCR beta diversity per million T cells fell roughly linearly with age, and a significant reduction was already apparent by age about 36. Since profiling was done on bulk unsorted PBMCs, naive and antigen-experienced compartments could not be conclusively compared. Estimates of total diversity based on one million sequenced T cells were regarded as lower bounds and as underestimates.

Trimmed from V: 8 bases; trimmed from J: 7 bases; junction bases lacking a gene match: 11. Spanning cysteine to phenylalanine, the CDR3 consists of 14 amino acids. Of all the DNA, just the CDR3 is kept, 42 bases in frame from base 1. The rearranged chain carries TRBV12-3 or TRBV12-4 and TRBJ1-5, with 7 bases matching TRBD1. The TCR sequence derives from a man aged 25-45 years in good health. The sample was blood. This receptor has the CDR3 CASCPQGGGQPQHF. In nucleotide form, the sequence is TGTGCCAGCTGTCCACAGGGAGGGGGCCAGCCCCAGCATTTT.